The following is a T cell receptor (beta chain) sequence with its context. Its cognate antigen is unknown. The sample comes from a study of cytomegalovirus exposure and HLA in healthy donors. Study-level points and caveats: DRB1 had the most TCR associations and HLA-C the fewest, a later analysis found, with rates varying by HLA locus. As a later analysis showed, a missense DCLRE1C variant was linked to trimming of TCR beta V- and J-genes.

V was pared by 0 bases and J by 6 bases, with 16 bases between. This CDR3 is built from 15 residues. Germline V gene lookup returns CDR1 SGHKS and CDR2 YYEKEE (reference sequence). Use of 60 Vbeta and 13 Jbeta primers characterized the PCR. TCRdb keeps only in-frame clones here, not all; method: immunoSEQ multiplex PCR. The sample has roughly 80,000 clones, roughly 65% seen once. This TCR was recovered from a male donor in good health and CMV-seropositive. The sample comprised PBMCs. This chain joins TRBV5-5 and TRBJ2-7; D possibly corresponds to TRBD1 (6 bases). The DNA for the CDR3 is TGTGCCAGCAGCTTGGTTAACAGGGCGGTAAGCGAGCAGTACTTC. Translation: CASSLVNRAVSEQYF.